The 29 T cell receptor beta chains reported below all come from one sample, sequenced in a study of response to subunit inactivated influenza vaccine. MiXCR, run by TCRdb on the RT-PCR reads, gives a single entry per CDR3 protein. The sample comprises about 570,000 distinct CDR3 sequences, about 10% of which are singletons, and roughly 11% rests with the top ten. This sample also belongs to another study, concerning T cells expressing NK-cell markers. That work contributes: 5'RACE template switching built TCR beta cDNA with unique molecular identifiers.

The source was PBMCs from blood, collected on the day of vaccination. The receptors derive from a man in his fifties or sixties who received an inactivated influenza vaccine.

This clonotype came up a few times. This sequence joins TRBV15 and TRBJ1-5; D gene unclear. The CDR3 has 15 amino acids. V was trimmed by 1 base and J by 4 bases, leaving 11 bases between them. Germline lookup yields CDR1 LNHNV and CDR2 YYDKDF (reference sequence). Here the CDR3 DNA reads TGTGCCACCAGCAGAGTAGGGCGAATAAATCAGCCCCAGCATTTT. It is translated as CATSRVGRINQPQHF.

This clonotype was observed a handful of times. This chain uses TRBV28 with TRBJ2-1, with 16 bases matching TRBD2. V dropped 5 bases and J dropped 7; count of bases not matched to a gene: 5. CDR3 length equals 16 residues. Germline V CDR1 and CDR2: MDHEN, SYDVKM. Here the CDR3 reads CASSGTSGRAWNEQFF. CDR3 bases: TGTGCCAGCAGTGGGACTAGCGGGAGGGCCTGGAATGAGCAGTTCTTC.

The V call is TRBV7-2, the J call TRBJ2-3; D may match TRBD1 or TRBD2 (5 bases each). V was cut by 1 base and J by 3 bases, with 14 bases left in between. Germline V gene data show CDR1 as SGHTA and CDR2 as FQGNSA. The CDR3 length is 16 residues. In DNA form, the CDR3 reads TGTGCCAGCAGCTTAGAGCGCAGGGAGTTTACAGATACGCAGTATTTT. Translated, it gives CASSLERREFTDTQYF.

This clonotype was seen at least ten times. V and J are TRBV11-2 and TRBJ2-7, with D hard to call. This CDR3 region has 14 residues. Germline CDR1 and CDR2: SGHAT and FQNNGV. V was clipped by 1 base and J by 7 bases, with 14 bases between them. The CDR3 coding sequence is TGTGCCAGCAGCTTAGCTTGGGGAATGGGGGAGCAGTACTTC. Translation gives CASSLAWGMGEQYF.

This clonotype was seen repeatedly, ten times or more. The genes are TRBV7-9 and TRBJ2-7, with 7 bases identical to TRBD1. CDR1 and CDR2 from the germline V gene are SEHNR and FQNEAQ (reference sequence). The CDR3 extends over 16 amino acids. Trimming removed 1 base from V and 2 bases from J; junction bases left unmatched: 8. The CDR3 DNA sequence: TGTGCCAGCAGCTTAGGCAGAGGGACAGCGGCCTACGAGCAGTACTTC. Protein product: CASSLGRGTAAYEQYF.

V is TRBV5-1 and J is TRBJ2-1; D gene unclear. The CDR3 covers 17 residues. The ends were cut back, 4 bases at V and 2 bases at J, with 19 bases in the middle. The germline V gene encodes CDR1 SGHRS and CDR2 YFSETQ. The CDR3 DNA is TGCGCCAGCAGCCTCCTGGGATTAGGCGGCACCTACAATGAGCAGTTCTTC. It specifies CASSLLGLGGTYNEQFF.

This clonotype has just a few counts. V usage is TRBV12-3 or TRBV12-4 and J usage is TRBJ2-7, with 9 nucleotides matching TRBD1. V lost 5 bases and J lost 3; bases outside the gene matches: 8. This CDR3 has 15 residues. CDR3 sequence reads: CASSNPGQGDYEQYF. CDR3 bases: TGTGCCAGCAGTAATCCGGGACAGGGAGACTACGAGCAGTACTTC.

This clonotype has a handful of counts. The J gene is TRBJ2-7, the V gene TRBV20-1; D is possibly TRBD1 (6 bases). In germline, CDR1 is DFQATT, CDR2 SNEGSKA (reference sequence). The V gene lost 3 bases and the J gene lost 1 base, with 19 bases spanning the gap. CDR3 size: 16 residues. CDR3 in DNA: TGCAGTGCTAGTCAACAGGGATCAGAGAATTCCTACGAGCAGTACTTC. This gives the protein CSASQQGSENSYEQYF.

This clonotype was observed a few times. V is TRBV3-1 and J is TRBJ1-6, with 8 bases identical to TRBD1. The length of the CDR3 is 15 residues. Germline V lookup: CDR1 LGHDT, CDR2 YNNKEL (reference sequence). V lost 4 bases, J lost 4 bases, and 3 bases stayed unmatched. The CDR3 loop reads CASSPGTGYNSPLHF. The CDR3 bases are TGTGCCAGCAGCCCAGGGACAGGTTATAATTCACCCCTCCACTTT.

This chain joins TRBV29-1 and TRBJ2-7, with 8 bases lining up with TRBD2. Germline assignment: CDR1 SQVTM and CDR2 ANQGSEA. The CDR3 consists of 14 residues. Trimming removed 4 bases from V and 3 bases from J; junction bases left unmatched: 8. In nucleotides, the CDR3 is TGCAGCGTTGCTCTACTAGCGGCCGACTACGAGCAGTACTTC. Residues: CSVALLAADYEQYF.

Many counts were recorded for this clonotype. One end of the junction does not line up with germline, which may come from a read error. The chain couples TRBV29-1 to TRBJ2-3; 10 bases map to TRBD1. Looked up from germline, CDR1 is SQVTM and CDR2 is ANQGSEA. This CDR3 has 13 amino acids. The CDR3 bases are TGCAGCGTTGCGACAGGGGGCACCGATACGCAGTATTTT. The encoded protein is CSVATGGTDTQYF.

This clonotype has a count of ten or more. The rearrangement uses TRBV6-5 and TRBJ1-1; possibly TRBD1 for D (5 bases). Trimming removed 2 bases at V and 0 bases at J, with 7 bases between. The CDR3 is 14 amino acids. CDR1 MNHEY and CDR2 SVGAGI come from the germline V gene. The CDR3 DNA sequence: TGTGCCAGCAGTTACCTACAGGTGAACACTGAAGCTTTCTTT. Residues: CASSYLQVNTEAFF.

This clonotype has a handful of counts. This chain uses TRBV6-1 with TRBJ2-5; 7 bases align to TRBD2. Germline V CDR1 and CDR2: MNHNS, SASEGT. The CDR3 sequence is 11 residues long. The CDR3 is CATKAAGPQYF. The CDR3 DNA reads TGTGCTACAAAGGCAGCGGGACCCCAGTACTTC.

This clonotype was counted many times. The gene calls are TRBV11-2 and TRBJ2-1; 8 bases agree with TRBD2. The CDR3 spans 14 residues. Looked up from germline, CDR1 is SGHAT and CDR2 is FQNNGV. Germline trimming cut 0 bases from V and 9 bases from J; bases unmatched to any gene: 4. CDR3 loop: CASSLERLAFEQFF. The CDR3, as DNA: TGTGCCAGCAGCTTAGAGAGACTAGCGTTTGAGCAGTTCTTC.

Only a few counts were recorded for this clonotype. The CDR3 loop is CASSYYFSGTGYPLDHEQFF. The CDR3 coding sequence is TGTGCCAGCAGTTATTACTTTTCCGGGACAGGGTACCCCTTAGACCATGAGCAGTTCTTC. V and J are TRBV6-2 or TRBV6-3 and TRBJ2-1, with TRBD1 matching over 9 bases. The CDR3 is made up of 20 amino acids. The V and J ends lost 3 bases and 8 bases, in that order; junction bases with no gene match: 23. Germline V gene lookup returns CDR1 MNHEY and CDR2 SVGEGT.

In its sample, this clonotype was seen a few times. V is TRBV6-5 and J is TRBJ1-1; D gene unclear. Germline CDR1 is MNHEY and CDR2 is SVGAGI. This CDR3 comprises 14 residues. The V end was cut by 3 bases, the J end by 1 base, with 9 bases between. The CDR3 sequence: CASSYGRQNTEAFF. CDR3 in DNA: TGTGCCAGCAGTTATGGCCGCCAGAACACTGAAGCTTTCTTT.

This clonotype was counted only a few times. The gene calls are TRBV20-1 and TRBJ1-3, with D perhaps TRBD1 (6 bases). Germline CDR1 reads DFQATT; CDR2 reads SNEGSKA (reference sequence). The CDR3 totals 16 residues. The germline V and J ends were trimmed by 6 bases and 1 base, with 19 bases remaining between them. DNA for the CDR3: TGCAGTGCCACTAGACAGGTCCTGCTGTCTGGAAACACCATATATTTT. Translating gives CSATRQVLLSGNTIYF.

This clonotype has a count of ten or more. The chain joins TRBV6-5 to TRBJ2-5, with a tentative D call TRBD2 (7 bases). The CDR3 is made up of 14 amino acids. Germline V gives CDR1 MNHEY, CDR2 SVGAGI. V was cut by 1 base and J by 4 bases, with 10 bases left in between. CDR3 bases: TGTGCCAGCAGTTACTTAGGGGGGGTAGAGACCCAGTACTTC. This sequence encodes CASSYLGGVETQYF.

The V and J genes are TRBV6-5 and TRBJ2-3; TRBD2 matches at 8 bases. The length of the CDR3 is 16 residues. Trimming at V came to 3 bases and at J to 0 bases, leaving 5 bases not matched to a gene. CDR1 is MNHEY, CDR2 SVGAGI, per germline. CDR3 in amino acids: CASSYIGGGSTDTQYF. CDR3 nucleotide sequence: TGTGCCAGCAGTTATATCGGCGGGGGGAGCACAGATACGCAGTATTTT.

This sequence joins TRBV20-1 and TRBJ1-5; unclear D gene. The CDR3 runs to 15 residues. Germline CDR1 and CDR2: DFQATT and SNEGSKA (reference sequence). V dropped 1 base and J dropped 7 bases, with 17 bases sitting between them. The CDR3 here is CSARAQAGLSQPQHF. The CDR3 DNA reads TGCAGTGCTAGAGCCCAGGCGGGGTTAAGCCAGCCCCAGCATTTT.

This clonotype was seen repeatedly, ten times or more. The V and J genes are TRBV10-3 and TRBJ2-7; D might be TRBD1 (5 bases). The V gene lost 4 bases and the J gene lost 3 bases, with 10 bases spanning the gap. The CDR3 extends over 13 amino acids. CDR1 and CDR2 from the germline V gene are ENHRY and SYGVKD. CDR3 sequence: CAISGDSIYEQYF. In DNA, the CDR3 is TGTGCCATCAGTGGAGACAGCATCTACGAGCAGTACTTC.

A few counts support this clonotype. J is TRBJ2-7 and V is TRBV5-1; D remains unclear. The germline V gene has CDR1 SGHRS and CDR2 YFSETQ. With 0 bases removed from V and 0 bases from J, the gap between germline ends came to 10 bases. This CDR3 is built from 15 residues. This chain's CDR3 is CASSLVGIRSYEQYF. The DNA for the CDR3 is TGCGCCAGCAGCTTGGTCGGTATTCGCTCCTACGAGCAGTACTTC.

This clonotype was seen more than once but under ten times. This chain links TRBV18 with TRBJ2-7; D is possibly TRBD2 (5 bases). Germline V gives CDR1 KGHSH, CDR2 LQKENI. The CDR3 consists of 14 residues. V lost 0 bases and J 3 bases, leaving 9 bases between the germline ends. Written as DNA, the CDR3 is TGTGCCAGCTCACCACCCGAGGGAATCTACGAGCAGTACTTC. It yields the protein CASSPPEGIYEQYF.

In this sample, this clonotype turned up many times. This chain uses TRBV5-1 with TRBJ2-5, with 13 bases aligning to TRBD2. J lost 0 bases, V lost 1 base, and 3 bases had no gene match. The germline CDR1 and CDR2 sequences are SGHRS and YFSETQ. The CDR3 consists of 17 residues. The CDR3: CASSLTSGREYQETQYF. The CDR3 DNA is TGCGCCAGCAGCTTGACTAGCGGGAGGGAGTACCAAGAGACCCAGTACTTC.

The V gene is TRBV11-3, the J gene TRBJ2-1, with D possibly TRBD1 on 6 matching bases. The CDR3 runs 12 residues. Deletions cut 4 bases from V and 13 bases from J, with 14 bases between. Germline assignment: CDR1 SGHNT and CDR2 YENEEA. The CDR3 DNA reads TGTGCCAGCAGCTGGGGACACGGTGAACAGTTCTTC. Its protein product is CASSWGHGEQFF.

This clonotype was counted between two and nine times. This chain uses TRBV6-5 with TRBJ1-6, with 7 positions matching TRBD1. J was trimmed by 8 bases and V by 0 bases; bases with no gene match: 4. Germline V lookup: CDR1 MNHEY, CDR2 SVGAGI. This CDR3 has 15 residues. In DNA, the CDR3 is TGTGCCAGCAGTTACTCGGGACAGACCTATTCACCCCTCCACTTT. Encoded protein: CASSYSGQTYSPLHF.

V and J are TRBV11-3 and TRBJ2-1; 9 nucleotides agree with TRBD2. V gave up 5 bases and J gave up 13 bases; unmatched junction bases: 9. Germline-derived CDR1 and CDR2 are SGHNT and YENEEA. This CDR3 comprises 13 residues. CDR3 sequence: CASSPYSGSSQFF. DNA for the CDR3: TGTGCCAGCAGCCCTTATAGCGGGAGCAGCCAGTTCTTC.

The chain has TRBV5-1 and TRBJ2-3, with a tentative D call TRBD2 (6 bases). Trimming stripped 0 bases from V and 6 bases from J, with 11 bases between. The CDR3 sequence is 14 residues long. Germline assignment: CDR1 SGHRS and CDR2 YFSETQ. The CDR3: CASSLERAWDTQYF. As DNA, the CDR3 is TGCGCCAGCAGCTTGGAGCGGGCGTGGGATACGCAGTATTTT.

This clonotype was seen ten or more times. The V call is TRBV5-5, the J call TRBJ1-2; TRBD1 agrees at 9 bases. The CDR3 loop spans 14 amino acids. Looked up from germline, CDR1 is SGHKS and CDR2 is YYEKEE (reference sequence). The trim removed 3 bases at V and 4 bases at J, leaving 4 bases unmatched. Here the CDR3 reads CASSSGTGPYGYTF. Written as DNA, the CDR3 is TGTGCCAGCAGCTCAGGGACAGGGCCCTATGGCTACACCTTC.